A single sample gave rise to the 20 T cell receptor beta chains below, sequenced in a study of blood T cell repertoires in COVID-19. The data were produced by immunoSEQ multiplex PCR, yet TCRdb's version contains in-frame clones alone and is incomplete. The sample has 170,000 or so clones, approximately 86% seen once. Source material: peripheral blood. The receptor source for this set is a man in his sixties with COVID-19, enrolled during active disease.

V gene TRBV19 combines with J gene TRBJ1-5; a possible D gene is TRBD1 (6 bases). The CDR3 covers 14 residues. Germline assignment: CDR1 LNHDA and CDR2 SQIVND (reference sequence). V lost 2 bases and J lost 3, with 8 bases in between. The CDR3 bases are TGTGCCAGTAGTATACGGGACACCAATCAGCCCCAGCATTTT. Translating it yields CASSIRDTNQPQHF.

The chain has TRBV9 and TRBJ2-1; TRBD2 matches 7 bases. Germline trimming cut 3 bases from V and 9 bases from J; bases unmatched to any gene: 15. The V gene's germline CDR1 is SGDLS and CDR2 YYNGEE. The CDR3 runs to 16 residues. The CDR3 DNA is TGTGCCAGCAGCGGATCTAGCGGCGGACCTACAACTGAGCAGTTCTTC. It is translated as CASSGSSGGPTTEQFF.

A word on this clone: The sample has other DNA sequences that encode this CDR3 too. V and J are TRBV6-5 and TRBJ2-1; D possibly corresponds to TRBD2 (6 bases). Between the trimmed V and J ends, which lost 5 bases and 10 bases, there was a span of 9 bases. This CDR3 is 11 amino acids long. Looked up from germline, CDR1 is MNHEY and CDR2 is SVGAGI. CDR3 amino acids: CASSRGNEQFF. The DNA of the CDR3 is TGTGCCAGCAGTCGGGGGAACGAGCAGTTCTTC.

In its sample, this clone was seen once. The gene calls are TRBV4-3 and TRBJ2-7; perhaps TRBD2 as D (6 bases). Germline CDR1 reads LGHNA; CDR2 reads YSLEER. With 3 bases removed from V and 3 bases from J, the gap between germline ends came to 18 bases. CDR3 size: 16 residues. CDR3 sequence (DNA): TGCGCCAGCAGCCAGCAACCGGGACTGGGGTACTACGAGCAGTACTTC. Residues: CASSQQPGLGYYEQYF.

CDR3 protein: CASSLDLAGRTYEQYF. The DNA for the CDR3 is TGTGCCAGCAGCTTAGACTTAGCGGGTCGTACCTACGAGCAGTACTTC. This sequence joins TRBV11-2 and TRBJ2-7; the match to TRBD2 covers 7 bases. Germline lookup yields CDR1 SGHAT and CDR2 FQNNGV. The CDR3 contains 16 residues. V lost 0 bases and J lost 2; bases outside the gene matches: 7.

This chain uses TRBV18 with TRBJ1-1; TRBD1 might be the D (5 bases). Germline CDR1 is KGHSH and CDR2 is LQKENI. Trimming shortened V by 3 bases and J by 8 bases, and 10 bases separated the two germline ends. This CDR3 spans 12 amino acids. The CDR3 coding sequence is TGTGCCAGCTCACCTCTGGACAAAGAAGCTTTCTTT. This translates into CASSPLDKEAFF.

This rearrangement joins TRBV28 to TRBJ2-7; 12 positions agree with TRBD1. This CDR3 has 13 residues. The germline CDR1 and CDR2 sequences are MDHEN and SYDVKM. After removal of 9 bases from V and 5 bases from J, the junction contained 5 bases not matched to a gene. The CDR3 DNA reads TGTGCCAGTGGGGGACAGGGGGCCCACGAGCAGTACTTC. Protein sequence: CASGGQGAHEQYF.

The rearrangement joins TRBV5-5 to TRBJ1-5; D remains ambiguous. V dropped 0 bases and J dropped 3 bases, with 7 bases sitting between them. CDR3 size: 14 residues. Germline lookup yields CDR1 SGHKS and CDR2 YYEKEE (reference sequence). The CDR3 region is CASSLVGDNQPQHF. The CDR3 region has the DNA TGTGCCAGCAGCTTGGTGGGAGACAATCAGCCCCAGCATTTT.

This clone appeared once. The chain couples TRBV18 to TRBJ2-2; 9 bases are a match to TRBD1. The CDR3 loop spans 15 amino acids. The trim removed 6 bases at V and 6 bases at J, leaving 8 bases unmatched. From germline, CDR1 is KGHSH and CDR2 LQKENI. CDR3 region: CASSVGQGVSGELFF. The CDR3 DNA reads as TGTGCCAGCTCGGTGGGACAGGGAGTGTCCGGGGAGCTGTTTTTT.

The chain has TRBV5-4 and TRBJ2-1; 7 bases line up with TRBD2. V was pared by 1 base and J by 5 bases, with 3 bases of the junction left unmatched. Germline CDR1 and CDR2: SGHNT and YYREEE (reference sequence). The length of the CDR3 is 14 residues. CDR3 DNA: TGTGCCAGCAGCTTGCCCCTAGCGGACAATGAGCAGTTCTTC. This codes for CASSLPLADNEQFF.

CDR3 protein: CASSIWGGDSEKLFF. CDR3 nucleotides: TGTGCCAGTAGTATCTGGGGGGGAGACAGTGAAAAACTGTTTTTT. The chain employs TRBV19 and TRBJ1-4; TRBD1 might be the D (5 bases). The CDR3 spans 15 residues. Trimming pared 3 bases from V and 7 bases from J, leaving 15 bases between. Per the germline V gene, CDR1 is LNHDA and CDR2 is SQIVND (reference sequence). The complete variable domain, with remaining parts taken from reference TRBV19 and TRBJ1-4, reads DGGITQSPKYLFRKEGQNVTLSCEQNLNHDAMYWYRQDPGQGLRLIYYSQIVNDFQKGDIAEGYSVSREKKESFPLTVTSAQKNPTAFYLCASSIWGGDSEKLFFGSGTQLSVL.

CDR3 sequence: CASSLGLAGVGEQYF. The CDR3 DNA follows: TGCGCCAGCAGCTTGGGGCTAGCGGGGGTTGGCGAGCAGTACTTC. The J gene is TRBJ2-7, the V gene TRBV5-1; 10 positions match TRBD2. This CDR3 comprises 15 residues. The trim removed 0 bases at V and 6 bases at J, leaving 6 bases unmatched. Germline V gene data show CDR1 as SGHRS and CDR2 as YFSETQ.

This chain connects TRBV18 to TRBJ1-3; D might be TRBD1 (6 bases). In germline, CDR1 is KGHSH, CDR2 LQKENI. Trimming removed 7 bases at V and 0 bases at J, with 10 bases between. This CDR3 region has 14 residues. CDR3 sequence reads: CASLQGSSGNTIYF. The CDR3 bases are TGTGCCAGCTTACAGGGTTCCTCTGGAAACACCATATATTTT.

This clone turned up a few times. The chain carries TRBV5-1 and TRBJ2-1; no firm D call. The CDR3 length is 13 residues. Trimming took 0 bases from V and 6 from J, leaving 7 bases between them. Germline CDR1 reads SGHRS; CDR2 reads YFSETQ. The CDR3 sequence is CASSLGSSNEQFF. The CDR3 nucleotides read TGCGCCAGCAGCTTGGGTTCCAGCAATGAGCAGTTCTTC. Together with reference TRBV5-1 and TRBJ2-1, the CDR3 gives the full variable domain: KAGVTQTPRYLIKTRGQQVTLSCSPISGHRSVSWYQQTPGQGLQFLFEYFSETQRNKGNFPGRFSGRQFSNSRSEMNVSTLELGDSALYLCASSLGSSNEQFFGPGTRLTVL.

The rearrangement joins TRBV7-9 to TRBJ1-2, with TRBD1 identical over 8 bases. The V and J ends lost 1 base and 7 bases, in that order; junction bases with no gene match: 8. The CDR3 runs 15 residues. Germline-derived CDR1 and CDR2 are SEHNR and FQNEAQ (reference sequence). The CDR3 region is CASSLDGTGLSGYTF. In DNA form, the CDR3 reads TGTGCCAGCAGCTTAGACGGGACAGGCCTTTCTGGCTACACCTTC.

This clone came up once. CDR3 nucleotides: TGTGCCAGCCAGGGGAACTATGGCTACACCTTC. Translated: CASQGNYGYTF. V gene TRBV6-5 combines with J gene TRBJ1-2, with D perhaps TRBD1 (6 bases). The V gene lost 8 bases and the J gene lost 2 bases, with 6 bases spanning the gap. The V gene's germline CDR1 is MNHEY and CDR2 SVGAGI. The CDR3 runs to 11 residues.

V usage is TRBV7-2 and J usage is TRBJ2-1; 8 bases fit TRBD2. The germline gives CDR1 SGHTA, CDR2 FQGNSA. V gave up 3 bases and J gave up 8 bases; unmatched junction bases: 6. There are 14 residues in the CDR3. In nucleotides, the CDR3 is TGTGCCAGCAGCTTTGTCGGGGGGGCCGATGAGCAGTTCTTC. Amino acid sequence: CASSFVGGADEQFF.

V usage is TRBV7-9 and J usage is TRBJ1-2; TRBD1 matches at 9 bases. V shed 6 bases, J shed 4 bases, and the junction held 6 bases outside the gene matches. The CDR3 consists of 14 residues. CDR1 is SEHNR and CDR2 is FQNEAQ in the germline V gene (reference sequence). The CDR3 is CASRRTGEAYGYTF. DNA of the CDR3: TGTGCCAGCAGAAGGACAGGGGAGGCCTATGGCTACACCTTC.

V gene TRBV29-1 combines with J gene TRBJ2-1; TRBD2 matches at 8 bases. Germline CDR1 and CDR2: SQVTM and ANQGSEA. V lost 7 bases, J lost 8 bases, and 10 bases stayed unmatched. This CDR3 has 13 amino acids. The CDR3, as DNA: TGCAGCGCCTCCAGCGGGGGCGGCGATGAGCAGTTCTTC. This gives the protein CSASSGGGDEQFF.

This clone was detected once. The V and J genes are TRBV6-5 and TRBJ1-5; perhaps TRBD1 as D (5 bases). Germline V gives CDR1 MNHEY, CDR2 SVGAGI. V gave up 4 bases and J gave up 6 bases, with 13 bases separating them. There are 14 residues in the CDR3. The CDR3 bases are TGTGCCAGCAGTTCGGCAGGGTCTGGTCAGCCCCAGCATTTT. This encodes CASSSAGSGQPQHF.